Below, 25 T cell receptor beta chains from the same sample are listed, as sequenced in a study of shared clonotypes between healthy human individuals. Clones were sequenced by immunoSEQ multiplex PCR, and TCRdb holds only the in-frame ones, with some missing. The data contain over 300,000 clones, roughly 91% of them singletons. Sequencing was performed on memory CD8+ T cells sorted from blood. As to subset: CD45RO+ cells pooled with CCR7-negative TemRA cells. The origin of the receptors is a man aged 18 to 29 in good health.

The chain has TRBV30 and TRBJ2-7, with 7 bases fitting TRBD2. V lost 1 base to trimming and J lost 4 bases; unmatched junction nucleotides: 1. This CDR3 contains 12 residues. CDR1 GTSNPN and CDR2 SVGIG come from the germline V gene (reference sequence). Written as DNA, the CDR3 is TGTGCCTGGAGTGCTAGCGGTTACGAGCAGTACTTC. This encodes CAWSASGYEQYF.

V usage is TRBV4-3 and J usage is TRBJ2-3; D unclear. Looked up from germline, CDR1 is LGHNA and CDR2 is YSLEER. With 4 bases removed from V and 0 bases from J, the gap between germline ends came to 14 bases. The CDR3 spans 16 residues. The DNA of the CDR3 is TGCGCCAGCAGCCGGGTTTTTGATAGGAGCACAGATACGCAGTATTTT. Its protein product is CASSRVFDRSTDTQYF.

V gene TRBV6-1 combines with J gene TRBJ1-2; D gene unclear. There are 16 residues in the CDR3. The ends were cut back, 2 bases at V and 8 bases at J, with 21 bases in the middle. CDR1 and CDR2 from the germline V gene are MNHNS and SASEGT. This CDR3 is CASSELGSALLWGYTF. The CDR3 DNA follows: TGTGCCAGCAGTGAATTGGGGTCAGCCCTTTTATGGGGCTACACCTTC.

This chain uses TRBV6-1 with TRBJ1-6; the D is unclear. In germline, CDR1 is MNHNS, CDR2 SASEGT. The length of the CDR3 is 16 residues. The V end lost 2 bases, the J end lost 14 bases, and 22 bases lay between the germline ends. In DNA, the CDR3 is TGTGCCAGCAGTGAAAACCCTTCGCGTGTTCTGGTTGCCCTCCACTTT. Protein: CASSENPSRVLVALHF.

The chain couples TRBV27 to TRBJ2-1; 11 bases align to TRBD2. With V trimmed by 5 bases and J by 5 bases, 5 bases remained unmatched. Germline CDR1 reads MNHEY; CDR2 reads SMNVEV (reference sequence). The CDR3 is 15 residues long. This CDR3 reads CASSASSGGNNEQFF. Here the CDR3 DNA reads TGTGCCAGCAGTGCGTCTAGCGGGGGGAACAATGAGCAGTTCTTC.

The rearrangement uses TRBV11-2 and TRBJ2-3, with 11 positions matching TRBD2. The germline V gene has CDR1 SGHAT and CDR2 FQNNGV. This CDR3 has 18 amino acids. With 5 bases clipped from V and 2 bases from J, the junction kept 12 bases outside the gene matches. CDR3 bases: TGTGCCAGCAGCGGTCTAGGGTCTAGCGGGGGGCTCACAGATACGCAGTATTTT. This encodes CASSGLGSSGGLTDTQYF.

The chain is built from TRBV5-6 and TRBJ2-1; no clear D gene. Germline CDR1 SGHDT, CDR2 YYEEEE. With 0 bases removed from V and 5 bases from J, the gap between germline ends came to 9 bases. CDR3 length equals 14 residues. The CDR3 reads CASSLESSNNEQFF. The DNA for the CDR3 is TGTGCCAGCAGCTTGGAGTCTTCTAACAATGAGCAGTTCTTC.

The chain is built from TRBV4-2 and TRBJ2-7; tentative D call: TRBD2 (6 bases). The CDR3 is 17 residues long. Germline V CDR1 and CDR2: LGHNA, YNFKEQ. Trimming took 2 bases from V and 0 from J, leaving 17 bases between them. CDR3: CASSQFQTGDNSYEQYF. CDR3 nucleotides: TGTGCCAGCAGCCAATTCCAGACGGGAGACAACTCCTACGAGCAGTACTTC.

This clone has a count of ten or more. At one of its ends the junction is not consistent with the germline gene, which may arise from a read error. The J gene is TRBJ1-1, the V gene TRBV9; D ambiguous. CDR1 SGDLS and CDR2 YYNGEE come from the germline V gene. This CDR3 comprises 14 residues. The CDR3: CASTVTGDSTEAFF. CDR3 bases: TGTGCCAGCACCGTAACCGGAGATTCCACTGAAGCTTTCTTT. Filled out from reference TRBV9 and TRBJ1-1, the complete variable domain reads DSGVTQTPKHLITATGQRVTLRCSPRSGDLSVYWYQQSLDQGLQFLIQYYNGEERAKGNILERFSAQQFPDLHSELNLSSLELGDSALYFCASTVTGDSTEAFFGQGTRLTVV.

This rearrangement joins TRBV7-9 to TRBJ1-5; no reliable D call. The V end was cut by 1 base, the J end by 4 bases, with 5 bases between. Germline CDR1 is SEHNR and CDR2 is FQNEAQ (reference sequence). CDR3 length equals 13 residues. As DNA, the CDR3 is TGTGCCAGCAGCTTAGATGTAAATCAGCCCCAGCATTTT. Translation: CASSLDVNQPQHF.

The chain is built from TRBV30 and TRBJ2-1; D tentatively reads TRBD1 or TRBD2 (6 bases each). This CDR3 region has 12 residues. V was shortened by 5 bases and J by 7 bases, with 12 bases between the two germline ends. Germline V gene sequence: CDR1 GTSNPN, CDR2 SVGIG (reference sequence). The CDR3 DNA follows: TGTGCCTGGGATCGAGGGGGGAATGAGCAGTTCTTC. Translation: CAWDRGGNEQFF.

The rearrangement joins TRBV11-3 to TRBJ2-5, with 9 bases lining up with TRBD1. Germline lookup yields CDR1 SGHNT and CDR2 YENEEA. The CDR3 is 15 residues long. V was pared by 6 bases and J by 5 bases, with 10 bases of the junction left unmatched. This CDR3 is CASSARTGVYETQYF. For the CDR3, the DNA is TGTGCCAGCAGTGCGAGGACAGGGGTTTACGAGACCCAGTACTTC.

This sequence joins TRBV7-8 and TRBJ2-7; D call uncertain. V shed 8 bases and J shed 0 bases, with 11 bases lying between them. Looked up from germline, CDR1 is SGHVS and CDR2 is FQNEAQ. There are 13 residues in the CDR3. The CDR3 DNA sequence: TGTGCCAGCTCCTTTCGGGTCTCCTACGAGCAGTACTTC. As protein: CASSFRVSYEQYF.

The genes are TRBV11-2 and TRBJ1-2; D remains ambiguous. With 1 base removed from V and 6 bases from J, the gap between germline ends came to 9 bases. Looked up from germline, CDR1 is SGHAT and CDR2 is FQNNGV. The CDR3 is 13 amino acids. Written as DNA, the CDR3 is TGTGCCAGCAGCTTAGGGGAAGCCGATGGCTACACCTTC. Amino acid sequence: CASSLGEADGYTF.

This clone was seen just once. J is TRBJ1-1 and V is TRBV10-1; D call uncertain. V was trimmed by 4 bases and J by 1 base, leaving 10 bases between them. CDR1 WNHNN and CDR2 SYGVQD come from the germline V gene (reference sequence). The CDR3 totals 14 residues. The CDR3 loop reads CASSAFTENTEAFF. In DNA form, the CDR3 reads TGCGCCAGCAGTGCGTTTACAGAGAACACTGAAGCTTTCTTT.

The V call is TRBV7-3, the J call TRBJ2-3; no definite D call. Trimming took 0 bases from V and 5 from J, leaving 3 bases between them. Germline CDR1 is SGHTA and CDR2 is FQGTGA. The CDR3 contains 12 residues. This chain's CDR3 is CASSLTGDTQYF. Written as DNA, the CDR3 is TGTGCCAGCAGCTTAACTGGAGATACGCAGTATTTT.

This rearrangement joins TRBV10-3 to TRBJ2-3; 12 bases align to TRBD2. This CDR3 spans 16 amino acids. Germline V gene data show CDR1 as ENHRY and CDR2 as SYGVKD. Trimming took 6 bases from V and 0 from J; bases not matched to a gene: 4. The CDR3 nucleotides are TGTGCCATCAGGACGGGGACTAGCGGGAGCACAGATACGCAGTATTTT. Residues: CAIRTGTSGSTDTQYF.

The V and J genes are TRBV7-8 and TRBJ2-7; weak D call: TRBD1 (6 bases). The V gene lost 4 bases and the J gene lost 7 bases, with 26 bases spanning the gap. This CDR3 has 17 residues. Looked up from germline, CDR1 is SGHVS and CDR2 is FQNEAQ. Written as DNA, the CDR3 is TGTGCCAGCAGCTCGCTATCCAGGGGTTTCCTCTCGGAGGAGCAGTACTTC. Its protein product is CASSSLSRGFLSEEQYF.

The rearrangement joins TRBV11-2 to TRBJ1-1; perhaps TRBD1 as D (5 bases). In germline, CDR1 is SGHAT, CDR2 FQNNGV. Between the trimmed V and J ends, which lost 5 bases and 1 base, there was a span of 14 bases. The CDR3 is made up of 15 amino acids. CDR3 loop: CASSLLGHSNTEAFF. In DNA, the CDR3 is TGTGCCAGCAGCCTTTTAGGACATTCGAACACTGAAGCTTTCTTT. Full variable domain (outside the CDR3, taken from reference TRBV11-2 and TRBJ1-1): EAGVAQSPRYKIIEKRQSVAFWCNPISGHATLYWYQQILGQGPKLLIQFQNNGVVDDSQLPKDRFSAERLKGVDSTLKIQPAKLEDSAVYLCASSLLGHSNTEAFFGQGTRLTVV.

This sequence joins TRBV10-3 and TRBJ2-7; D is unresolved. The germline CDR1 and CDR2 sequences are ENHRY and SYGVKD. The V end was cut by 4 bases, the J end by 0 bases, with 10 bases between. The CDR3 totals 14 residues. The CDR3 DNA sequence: TGTGCCATCAGTGGTGAACTGAGCTCCTACGAGCAGTACTTC. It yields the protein CAISGELSSYEQYF.

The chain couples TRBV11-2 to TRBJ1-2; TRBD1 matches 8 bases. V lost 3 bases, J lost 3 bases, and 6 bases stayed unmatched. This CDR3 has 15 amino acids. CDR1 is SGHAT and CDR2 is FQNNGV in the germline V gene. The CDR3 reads CASSFYGTGDYGYTF. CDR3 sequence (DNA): TGTGCCAGCAGCTTTTACGGGACAGGCGACTATGGCTACACCTTC.

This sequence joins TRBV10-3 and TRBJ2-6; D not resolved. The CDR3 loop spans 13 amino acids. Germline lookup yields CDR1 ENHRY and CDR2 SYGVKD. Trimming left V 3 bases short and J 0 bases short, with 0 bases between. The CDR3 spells CAISDSGANVLTF. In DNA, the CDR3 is TGTGCCATCAGTGACTCTGGGGCCAACGTCCTGACTTTC.

This chain's CDR3 is CASSYANEQFF. The CDR3 DNA reads TGTGCCAGCAGTTACGCGAATGAGCAGTTCTTC. This chain connects TRBV27 to TRBJ2-1, with D hard to call. The CDR3 length is 11 residues. V was clipped by 4 bases and J by 7 bases, with 5 bases between them. Germline V gene data show CDR1 as MNHEY and CDR2 as SMNVEV (reference sequence).

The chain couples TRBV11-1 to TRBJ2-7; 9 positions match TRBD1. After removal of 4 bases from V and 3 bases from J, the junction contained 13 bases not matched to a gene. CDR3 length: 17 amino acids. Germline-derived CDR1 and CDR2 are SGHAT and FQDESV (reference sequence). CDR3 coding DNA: TGTGCCAGCAGCTCCCTGGCGGCGGGACAGGGTTTCTACGAGCAGTACTTC. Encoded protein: CASSSLAAGQGFYEQYF.

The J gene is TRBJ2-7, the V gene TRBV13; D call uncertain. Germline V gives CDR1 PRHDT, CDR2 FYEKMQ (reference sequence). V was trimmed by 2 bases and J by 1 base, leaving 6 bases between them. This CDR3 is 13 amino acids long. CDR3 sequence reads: CASSLSQSYEQYF. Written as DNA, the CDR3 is TGTGCCAGCAGCTTATCTCAGTCCTACGAGCAGTACTTC.